The 19 T cell receptor beta chains reported below all come from one sample, sequenced in a study of beta chain features in type 1 diabetes. Since all of the isolated RNA was reverse transcribed, expressed TCRB transcripts were what got sequenced. Clones were read by immunoSEQ multiplex PCR, and TCRdb kept only the in-frame ones, dropping some. The top ten hold about 0.59% of the sample, which has around 180,000 clones, about 13% seen once. The specimen sequenced was central memory CD4+ T cells from blood. The origin of the receptors is a woman under 30 in good health.

The V gene is TRBV7-3, the J gene TRBJ2-1, with 9 bases fitting TRBD2. Trimming cost V 0 bases and J 7 bases; bases outside gene matches: 7. Per germline, CDR1 SGHTA and CDR2 FQGTGA. The CDR3 covers 16 residues. In nucleotides, the CDR3 is TGTGCCAGCAGCTTAACGGGTAGCGGGGGTGTTAATGAGCAGTTCTTC. Its protein product is CASSLTGSGGVNEQFF.

The sample holds a few counts of this clone. This chain connects TRBV2 to TRBJ2-2; D unresolved. The germline V and J ends were trimmed by 5 bases and 2 bases, with 6 bases remaining between them. CDR3 size: 13 residues. Germline V gene lookup returns CDR1 SNHLY and CDR2 FYNNEI. CDR3 DNA sequence: TGTGCCAGCAGTTCCGTTAACACCGGGGAGCTGTTTTTT. Translation: CASSSVNTGELFF.

This clone was seen a few times. J is TRBJ1-2 and V is TRBV28; 10 positions agree with TRBD1. The CDR3 is 15 amino acids. Trimming took 4 bases from V and 0 from J; bases not matched to a gene: 2. CDR1 is MDHEN, CDR2 SYDVKM, per germline. The CDR3 here is CASSSTGGSNYGYTF. Written as DNA, the CDR3 is TGTGCCAGCAGTTCGACAGGGGGCTCTAACTATGGCTACACCTTC.

This clone turned up a few times. The V gene is TRBV9, the J gene TRBJ2-1; the D gene is possibly TRBD2 (6 bases). CDR3 length: 16 amino acids. V shed 0 bases and J shed 3 bases, with 13 bases lying between them. Germline CDR1 and CDR2: SGDLS and YYNGEE. The CDR3 here is CASSVAGGVDYNEQFF. The CDR3 DNA sequence: TGTGCCAGCAGCGTAGCCGGCGGGGTAGACTACAATGAGCAGTTCTTC.

This clone showed up many times. Germline and junction disagree at one end, which may indicate a read error. V usage is TRBV4-1 and J usage is TRBJ1-2, with D possibly being TRBD1 (5 bases). The CDR3 has 11 amino acids. From germline, CDR1 is MGHRA and CDR2 YSYEKL. This CDR3 reads CASSQEAGLTF. CDR3 bases: TGCGCCAGCAGCCAAGAGGCAGGGCTTACTTTC.

Only a few counts were recorded for this clone. This sequence joins TRBV19 and TRBJ2-5; D perhaps matches TRBD2 (6 bases). The CDR3 totals 14 residues. V lost 4 bases and J lost 1, with 10 bases in between. CDR1 is LNHDA, CDR2 SQIVND, per germline (reference sequence). CDR3 DNA sequence: TGTGCCAGTAGTAAGTCCGGGAGCCAAGAGACCCAGTACTTC. It translates to CASSKSGSQETQYF.

The V call is TRBV5-1, the J call TRBJ2-1, with 8 nucleotides matching TRBD1. From germline, CDR1 is SGHRS and CDR2 YFSETQ. This CDR3 region has 17 residues. J was trimmed by 6 bases and V by 4 bases; bases with no gene match: 15. CDR3 amino acids: CASSPGQGGVLINEQFF. The CDR3 nucleotides are TGCGCCAGCAGCCCCGGACAGGGCGGAGTGTTGATCAATGAGCAGTTCTTC.

The DNA for the CDR3 is TGCAGCGTCGAAAAGGGTACTAGCGCTCAAGAGACCCAGTACTTC. Translated: CSVEKGTSAQETQYF. This sequence joins TRBV29-1 and TRBJ2-5; 7 bases are a match to TRBD2. The trim removed 6 bases at V and 2 bases at J, leaving 12 bases unmatched. This CDR3 has 15 amino acids. Per the germline V gene, CDR1 is SQVTM and CDR2 is ANQGSEA.

This clone was counted between two and nine times. The CDR3 sequence: CAWVTGVEQYF. For the CDR3, the DNA is TGTGCCTGGGTTACAGGGGTTGAGCAGTACTTC. J is TRBJ2-7 and V is TRBV30, with 7 bases fitting TRBD1. Germline trimming cut 5 bases from V and 7 bases from J; bases unmatched to any gene: 5. The CDR3 length is 11 residues. Per the germline V gene, CDR1 is GTSNPN and CDR2 is SVGIG (reference sequence).

The genes are TRBV28 and TRBJ2-7; D unclear. The CDR3 runs to 14 residues. Trimming removed 2 bases at V and 0 bases at J, with 8 bases between. Per germline, CDR1 MDHEN and CDR2 SYDVKM. The CDR3 protein is CASSLGQNSYEQYF. Written as DNA, the CDR3 is TGTGCCAGCAGTTTAGGGCAGAACTCCTACGAGCAGTACTTC.

The rearrangement links TRBV5-1 to TRBJ2-5; 8 bases map to TRBD2. The J segment lost 5 bases and the V segment lost 1 base, leaving 4 bases of the junction unmatched. Per the germline V gene, CDR1 is SGHRS and CDR2 is YFSETQ. This CDR3 has 14 residues. In DNA form, the CDR3 reads TGCGCCAGCAGCTTGCCTTCGGGGGGGGAGACCCAGTACTTC. It yields the protein CASSLPSGGETQYF.

A few counts support this clone. This chain joins TRBV5-1 and TRBJ2-6, with D maybe TRBD1 (6 bases). V shed 0 bases and J shed 0 bases, with 13 bases lying between them. Germline CDR1 is SGHRS and CDR2 is YFSETQ. The CDR3 contains 18 residues. The CDR3 nucleotides are TGCGCCAGCAGCTTGGGTCGGACAGTCTTCTCTGGGGCCAACGTCCTGACTTTC. Its protein product is CASSLGRTVFSGANVLTF.

The chain employs TRBV7-2 and TRBJ2-3, with no clear D. Trimming cost V 3 bases and J 6 bases, with 13 bases left between them. Germline V CDR1 and CDR2: SGHTA, FQGNSA. The CDR3 sequence is 14 residues long. CDR3 nucleotides: TGTGCCAGCAGCTTTGGGCCAGGCCTGGATACGCAGTATTTT. Translated: CASSFGPGLDTQYF. The full variable domain, with the rest looked up from reference TRBV7-2 and TRBJ2-3, is GAGVSQSPSNKVTEKGKDVELRCDPISGHTALYWYRQSLGQGLEFLIYFQGNSAPDKSGLPSDRFSAERTGGSVSTLTIQRTQQEDSAVYLCASSFGPGLDTQYFGPGTRLTVL.

The V and J genes are TRBV7-9 and TRBJ2-3, with D perhaps matching TRBD1 (5 bases). Germline CDR1 reads SEHNR; CDR2 reads FQNEAQ (reference sequence). The CDR3 contains 16 residues. V was cut by 1 base and J by 6 bases, with 17 bases left in between. CDR3 sequence reads: CASSLVTGRLTDTQYF. CDR3 DNA sequence: TGTGCCAGCAGCTTAGTAACAGGAAGGCTGACGGATACGCAGTATTTT.

This clone occurred a few times. This sequence joins TRBV6-5 and TRBJ2-5; 7 nucleotides line up with TRBD1. V was pared by 7 bases and J by 4 bases, with 6 bases of the junction left unmatched. Germline V gene data show CDR1 as MNHEY and CDR2 as SVGAGI. The CDR3 runs to 13 residues. CDR3 sequence reads: CASKRQGLETQYF. The DNA of the CDR3 is TGTGCCAGCAAACGACAGGGTCTAGAGACCCAGTACTTC.

This clone occurred a few times. The V gene is TRBV19, the J gene TRBJ2-3; the D gene is possibly TRBD2 (6 bases). Germline values: CDR1 LNHDA, CDR2 SQIVND (reference sequence). The CDR3 totals 15 residues. V was pared by 7 bases and J by 6 bases, with 20 bases between. The CDR3 loop reads CASNPQGLGGDTQYF. CDR3 nucleotides: TGTGCCAGTAACCCTCAGGGCCTTGGAGGGGATACGCAGTATTTT.

This clone was seen more than once but under ten times. The rearrangement links TRBV5-1 to TRBJ2-5; D might be TRBD1 (8 bases). Trimming stripped 0 bases from V and 4 bases from J, with 16 bases between. The CDR3 has 16 amino acids. CDR1 and CDR2 from the germline V gene are SGHRS and YFSETQ. As DNA, the CDR3 is TGCGCCAGCAGCTTGGACGGACAGGGAGGGCGAGAGACCCAGTACTTC. Translating it yields CASSLDGQGGRETQYF.

V usage is TRBV7-9 and J usage is TRBJ2-3; D is unclear. Between the trimmed V and J ends, which lost 1 base and 1 base, there was a span of 9 bases. The CDR3 contains 15 residues. Per germline, CDR1 SEHNR and CDR2 FQNEAQ (reference sequence). For the CDR3, the DNA is TGTGCCAGCAGCTTAGATCTCCGGGGCACAGATACGCAGTATTTT. Residues: CASSLDLRGTDTQYF.

For the CDR3, the DNA is TGTGCCAGCAGCACAACTAGCCTGGCAAGCTCTGGCTACACCTTC. It codes for CASSTTSLASSGYTF. This rearrangement joins TRBV7-2 to TRBJ1-2; D not resolved. The CDR3 spans 15 residues. Trimming left V 5 bases short and J 7 bases short, with 20 bases between. Germline V CDR1 and CDR2: SGHTA, FQGNSA.